The clone carrying this T cell receptor beta chain has just a few counts. This CDR3 fails to terminate in the conserved phenylalanine or tryptophan, so it likely reflects a read error. Because the CDR3's place on the DNA is in doubt, the DNA is left out and the CDR3 is given as listed by TCRdb. Authors' methods: Amplifying reference gene primers gave estimates of nucleated cell counts. The data were produced by immunoSEQ multiplex PCR, yet TCRdb's version contains in-frame clones alone and is incomplete. V, J and clone size were drawn from that table, and D and trimming were deduced from the DNA. The sample consists of approximately 210,000 clones, about 90% of them appearing once. Both ends counted, the CDR3 spans 11 residues. The sample comes from a study of blood T cell repertoires in COVID-19. For the study at large: Spain, Italy and the United States supplied samples that represented acute and convalescent COVID-19.

Those enrolled, adults aged about 18 to 89 years, came from around 24 US areas. Each recovered donor of Cohort 3 presented with two negative PCRs, clearance, or symptom resolution. The chain has TRBV21-1 and TRBJ1-1. TRBV21-1 is classified as a pseudogene. The sample taken for sequencing was PBMCs or T cells enriched from blood (not recorded which). The TCR was taken from a young woman who had recovered from COVID-19. CDR3 in amino acids: CASSKGGVRVE.